These T cell receptor beta chains were read from a single sample in a study of shared clonotypes between healthy human individuals. TCRdb keeps only in-frame clones here, not all; method: immunoSEQ multiplex PCR. The repertoire consists of 450,000 to 600,000 clones, with 70% to 85% occurring once and the leading ten covering about an eighth. The sequencing sample was made of PBMCs. These receptor sequences come from a woman aged 40 to 50 in good health. Some clones in this sample may be carry-over from other donors' samples. Each CDR3 is given with its conserved first and last residue. A D gene is named only where the DNA matches it firmly. Size tells how often a clone was seen (once, few, many) or the class of an expanded clone, and some rows leave it out.

J | V | D | size | DNA | CDR3
TRBJ2-2 | TRBV4-2 | . | . | TGTGCCAGCAGCCAAGAGGTGTACGGAAACACCGGGGAGCTGTTTTTT | CASSQEVYGNTGELFF
TRBJ1-2 | TRBV5-6 | . | . | TGTGCCAGCAGCCGGACAGCGTCTATGAGCTACACCTTC | CASSRTASMSYTF
TRBJ2-5 | TRBV2 | . | . | TGTGCCAGCAGTGTAAACGGCCAAGAGACCCAGTACTTC | CASSVNGQETQYF
TRBJ1-5 | TRBV6-1 | . | few | TGTGCCAGCAATGACAGAGGGTTTGATCAGCCCCAGCATTTT | CASNDRGFDQPQHF
TRBJ1-1 | TRBV5-5 | . | . | TGTGCCAGCAGCTTACGTGAGGGGACAACTAAAGCTTTCTTT | CASSLREGTTKAFF
TRBJ2-1 | TRBV7-3 | TRBD2 | . | TGTGCCAGCTCGCGGGAGGGGGTACGAAATGAGCAGTTCTTC | CASSREGVRNEQFF
TRBJ1-1 | TRBV5-5 | TRBD1 | . | TGTGCCAGCAGCTTGAAGTCCCGGACAGGGGGCTACAACACTGAAGCTTTCTTT | CASSLKSRTGGYNTEAFF
TRBJ2-3 | TRBV5-1 | . | . | TGCGCCAGCAGCCCTACCGCAGATACGCAGTATTTT | CASSPTADTQYF
TRBJ1-5 | TRBV19 | . | few | TGTGCCAGTAGTGCACAAGGGGGCAATCAGCCCCAGCATTTT | CASSAQGGNQPQHF
TRBJ2-5 | TRBV29-1 | . | few | TGCAGCGTTGAACCCCTAGGAGAGACCCAGTACTTC | CSVEPLGETQYF
TRBJ1-5 | TRBV27 | . | . | TGTGCCAGCAGTTCTGTCAGAAATCAGCCCCAGCATTTT | CASSSVRNQPQHF
TRBJ1-1 | TRBV28 | . | . | TGTGCCAGCAGTTTATCAAGGGGGGCGGGGAACACTGAAGCTTTCTTT | CASSLSRGAGNTEAFF
TRBJ1-1 | TRBV19 | . | . | TGTGCCAGTTTTACATTCATGAACACTGAAGCTTTCTTT | CASFTFMNTEAFF
TRBJ2-7 | TRBV1 | . | . | TGCACCAGCAGCCAAGATCATCTACAGGAGGGACACCCCTACGAGCAGTACTTC | CTSSQDHLQEGHPYEQYF